The clone carrying this TCR beta chain was seen at least ten times. The germline CDR1 and CDR2 sequences are MNHEY and SMNVEV (reference sequence). The CDR3 sequence is 15 residues long. V lost 2 bases and J lost 4; bases outside the gene matches: 8. It was RNA transcripts that yielded the amplified TCR beta CDR3 regions. First-round RT-PCR of the TCR CDR3 relied on the HTBI primer set. Via MiXCR, TCRdb re-called the multiplex PCR reads, giving one row per CDR3 protein. The sample consists of hundreds of thousands of distinct CDR3 sequences, about 15% of them appearing once. This entry belongs to a study of T cells in Graves' hyperthyroidism and ophthalmopathy.

What was sequenced was blood. The source is a man aged 18 to 35 with Graves' ophthalmopathy. The chain recombines TRBV27 with TRBJ2-7; 7 bases fit TRBD2. In DNA form, the CDR3 reads TGTGCCAGCAGTTTAGCTGCGGGAGAGGGGTACGAGCAGTACTTC. It is translated as CASSLAAGEGYEQYF.